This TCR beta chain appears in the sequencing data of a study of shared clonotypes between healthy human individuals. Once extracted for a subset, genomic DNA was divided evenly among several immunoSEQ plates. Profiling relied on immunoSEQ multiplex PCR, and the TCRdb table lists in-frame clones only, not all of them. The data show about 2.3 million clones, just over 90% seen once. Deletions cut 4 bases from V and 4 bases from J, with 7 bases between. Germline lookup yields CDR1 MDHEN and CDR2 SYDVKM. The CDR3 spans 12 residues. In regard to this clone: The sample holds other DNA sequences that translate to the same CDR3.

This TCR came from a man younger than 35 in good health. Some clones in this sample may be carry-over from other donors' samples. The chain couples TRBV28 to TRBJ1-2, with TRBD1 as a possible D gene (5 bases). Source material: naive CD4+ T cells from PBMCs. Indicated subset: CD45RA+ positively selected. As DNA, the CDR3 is TGTGCCAGCAGTTCAACAGGCTATGGCTACACCTTC. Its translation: CASSSTGYGYTF.